These T cell receptor beta chains were read from a single sample in a study of blood T cell repertoires in COVID-19. TCRdb keeps only in-frame clones here, not all; method: immunoSEQ multiplex PCR. This sample has over 50,000 clones, with 80% to 90% found just once. Sequenced material: peripheral blood. The source of these receptors is a man aged 55-75 years with acute or convalescent COVID-19. Each CDR3 is given with its conserved first and last residue. D genes are given only for firm matches. Size is omitted from some rows. Given values are once, few, many or a class for expanded clones.

V gene,D gene,J gene,clone size,CDR3 protein,CDR3 DNA
TRBV7-8,TRBD1,TRBJ1-6,NA,CASSSLTGASSYNSPLHF,TGTGCCAGCAGCTCGCTTACAGGGGCGAGCTCCTATAATTCACCCCTCCACTTT
TRBV2,TRBD1,TRBJ1-3,NA,CASSAGQGRNTIYF,TGTGCCAGCAGTGCGGGACAGGGGCGGAACACCATATATTTT
TRBV3-1/TRBV3-2,NA,TRBJ1-1,NA,CASSRGGRINTEAFF,TGTGCCAGCAGCCGCGGGGGGCGTATTAACACTGAAGCTTTCTTT
TRBV29-1,NA,TRBJ1-1,NA,CSVDRGENTEAFF,TGCAGCGTTGATAGGGGTGAGAACACTGAAGCTTTCTTT
TRBV10-3,NA,TRBJ2-2,few,CAIAAEVNTGELFF,TGTGCCATCGCGGCGGAGGTAAACACCGGGGAGCTGTTTTTT
TRBV6-5,TRBD2,TRBJ2-7,NA,CASSYRRGADEQYF,TGTGCCAGCAGTTACAGGCGGGGGGCCGACGAGCAGTACTTC
TRBV5-6,NA,TRBJ1-6,few,CASSLGGAYNSPLHF,TGTGCCAGCAGCTTAGGGGGAGCCTATAATTCACCCCTCCACTTT
TRBV28,NA,TRBJ1-4,NA,CASSPGAGAANEKLFF,TGTGCCAGCAGTCCTGGTGCAGGGGCGGCAAATGAAAAACTGTTTTTT
TRBV6-5,TRBD1,TRBJ1-6,NA,CASKTGALDSPLHF,TGTGCCAGCAAAACAGGGGCACTGGATTCACCCCTCCACTTT
TRBV10-3,NA,TRBJ2-7,NA,CAISESGLGGEQYF,TGTGCCATCAGTGAGTCTGGACTTGGAGGGGAGCAGTACTTC
TRBV19,NA,TRBJ2-7,NA,CASSINGKAGEQYF,TGTGCCAGTAGTATTAACGGGAAGGCGGGAGAGCAGTACTTC
TRBV11-2,NA,TRBJ1-1,NA,CASSLWVGGEGGEAFF,TGTGCCAGCAGCCTCTGGGTGGGGGGGGAAGGCGGTGAAGCTTTCTTT
TRBV9,NA,TRBJ1-6,NA,CASSVDLANNSPLHF,TGTGCCAGCAGCGTAGATTTGGCAAACAATTCACCCCTCCACTTT
TRBV5-5,NA,TRBJ1-4,NA,CASSFHGATNEKLFF,TGTGCCAGCAGCTTCCACGGTGCAACTAATGAAAAACTGTTTTTT
TRBV12-3/TRBV12-4,TRBD1,TRBJ1-1,NA,CASSTHRGVGAFF,TGTGCCAGCAGCACTCACAGGGGTGTCGGAGCTTTCTTT
TRBV9,TRBD2,TRBJ2-5,NA,CASSRLAGRETQYF,TGTGCCAGCTCAAGACTAGCGGGGCGGGAGACCCAGTACTTC
TRBV3-1/TRBV3-2,NA,TRBJ2-1,NA,CASSQAAANEQFF,TGTGCCAGCAGCCAGGCAGCGGCTAATGAGCAGTTCTTC
TRBV2,TRBD1,TRBJ1-2,NA,CASSRAGQNYGYTF,TGTGCCAGCAGCCGGGCGGGACAGAACTATGGCTACACCTTC
TRBV5-1,NA,TRBJ2-7,NA,CASSLVFGNYEQYF,TGCGCCAGCAGCTTGGTATTCGGGAACTACGAGCAGTACTTC
TRBV6-5,NA,TRBJ1-6,NA,CASKDSSDSPLHF,TGTGCCAGCAAAGACAGTTCCGATTCACCCCTCCACTTT
TRBV18,NA,TRBJ1-1,NA,CASSGGGLNTEAFF,TGTGCCAGCTCAGGGGGGGGATTGAACACTGAAGCTTTCTTT
TRBV18,TRBD1,TRBJ1-2,NA,CASSPQGQANYGYTF,TGTGCCAGCTCACCCCAGGGACAGGCCAACTATGGCTACACCTTC
TRBV30,TRBD1,TRBJ1-2,NA,CAWMVQGADGYTF,TGTGCCTGGATGGTACAGGGGGCGGATGGCTACACCTTC
TRBV3-1/TRBV3-2,TRBD1,TRBJ2-7,NA,CASSHILGQGGYEQYF,TGTGCCAGCAGCCATATCCTCGGACAGGGAGGCTACGAGCAGTACTTC
TRBV6-5,TRBD1,TRBJ1-2,NA,CASSSGTGNLYGYTF,TGTGCCAGCAGTTCCGGGACAGGGAACCTCTATGGCTACACCTTC
TRBV5-4,TRBD2,TRBJ2-3,NA,CASSSGGLAADTQYF,TGTGCCAGCAGCTCAGGTGGGCTAGCGGCAGATACGCAGTATTTT
TRBV27,TRBD1,TRBJ2-7,NA,CASSPVTGVFYEQYF,TGTGCCAGCAGTCCCGTGACAGGGGTGTTTTACGAGCAGTACTTC
TRBV18,NA,TRBJ2-7,NA,CASSPTGTYEQYF,TGTGCCAGCTCACCGACAGGCACCTACGAGCAGTACTTC
TRBV5-5,NA,TRBJ2-3,NA,CASSWGGDTQYF,TGTGCCAGCAGCTGGGGGGGCGATACGCAGTATTTT
TRBV5-5,TRBD1,TRBJ1-1,NA,CASSLTTGGTEAFF,TGTGCCAGCAGCCTTACAACAGGGGGCACTGAAGCTTTCTTT
TRBV19,TRBD1,TRBJ1-4,NA,CASSSQTGGTEKLFF,TGTGCCAGTAGTTCCCAGACAGGGGGCACTGAAAAACTGTTTTTT
TRBV5-1,TRBD1,TRBJ2-1,NA,CASSRDSQSSYNEQFF,TGCGCCAGCAGCCGGGACAGTCAGAGCTCCTACAATGAGCAGTTCTTC
TRBV7-6,TRBD1,TRBJ1-1,NA,CASSFSGTGATNTEAFF,TGTGCCAGCAGCTTCTCGGGGACAGGGGCTACGAACACTGAAGCTTTCTTT
TRBV18,TRBD1,TRBJ1-1,NA,CASSRKQGTEAFF,TGTGCCAGCTCACGGAAACAGGGGACTGAAGCTTTCTTT
TRBV6-1,TRBD1,TRBJ1-5,NA,CASSEVVWDSLYPPQHF,TGTGCCAGCAGTGAAGTGGTTTGGGACAGCCTCTATCCGCCCCAGCATTTT
TRBV10-1,TRBD1,TRBJ2-5,NA,CASSPGQGYQETQYF,TGCGCCAGCAGCCCGGGACAGGGGTACCAAGAGACCCAGTACTTC
TRBV29-1,NA,TRBJ1-2,NA,CSVEDLSLANYGYTF,TGCAGCGTTGAAGATCTAAGCCTCGCAAACTATGGCTACACCTTC
TRBV2,NA,TRBJ1-5,NA,CATQKSAEASQHF,TGTGCCACTCAAAAAAGTGCGGAGGCGTCCCAGCATTTT
TRBV6-5,NA,TRBJ1-3,NA,CASSYWGQGGNTIYF,TGTGCCAGCAGTTACTGGGGGCAGGGTGGAAACACCATATATTTT
TRBV18,NA,TRBJ1-1,NA,CASSPIQEGTEAFF,TGTGCCAGCTCACCAATTCAGGAGGGGACTGAAGCTTTCTTT
TRBV7-9,NA,TRBJ1-3,once,CASSRAEGAGNTIYF,TGTGCCAGCAGCCGAGCCGAGGGGGCTGGAAACACCATATATTTT
TRBV7-2,TRBD1,TRBJ2-7,NA,CASSPAGGRSEQYF,TGTGCCAGCAGCCCGGCAGGGGGTAGAAGCGAGCAGTACTTC
TRBV6-5,NA,TRBJ1-2,NA,CASSYPQAGGYTF,TGTGCCAGCAGTTACCCCCAGGCAGGGGGCTACACCTTC